Below, 13 T cell receptor beta chains from the same sample are listed, as sequenced in a study of response to subunit inactivated influenza vaccine. MiXCR, run by TCRdb on the RT-PCR reads, gives a single entry per CDR3 protein. The table records around 710,000 distinct CDR3 sequences, 14% of them present only once. The input for sequencing was PBMCs from blood, taken 14 to 15 days before vaccination. Every receptor here comes from a man in his forties or fifties who received an inactivated influenza vaccine.

This clonotype was counted at least ten times. The rearrangement uses TRBV6-5 and TRBJ2-3; 7 bases are shared with TRBD1. The CDR3 spans 14 residues. Trimming cost V 2 bases and J 6 bases; bases outside gene matches: 5. Germline lookup yields CDR1 MNHEY and CDR2 SVGAGI. The CDR3 reads CASSYRGRKDTQYF. The CDR3 region has the DNA TGTGCCAGCAGTTACAGGGGGCGCAAGGATACGCAGTATTTT.

A few counts support this clonotype. The CDR3 nucleotides are TGCGCCAGCAGCTTGGTGGGACAGGGGGCCCACACTGAAGCTTTCTTT. Translation gives CASSLVGQGAHTEAFF. The rearrangement links TRBV5-1 to TRBJ1-1, with 12 bases fitting TRBD1. The CDR3 consists of 16 residues. J was trimmed by 3 bases and V by 0 bases; bases with no gene match: 3. Germline V CDR1 and CDR2: SGHRS, YFSETQ.

Regarding this clonotype: Just one base apart from a much larger clone, this may be a read error. This sequence joins TRBV11-3 and TRBJ1-1, with TRBD1 identical over 8 bases. The CDR3 is made up of 15 amino acids. Germline V gene data show CDR1 as SGHNT and CDR2 as YENEEA. The CDR3 nucleotides read TGTGCCAGCAGCGTCGGACAGGGAGGGTCCACTGAAGCTGTCTTT. As protein: CASSVGQGGSTEAVF.

This clonotype appeared a few times. The CDR3 nucleotides are TGTGCCAGCTCACGGGACAAGACGGGGGAGCAGTACTTC. Its translation is CASSRDKTGEQYF. The chain carries TRBV18 and TRBJ2-7; tentative D call: TRBD1 (6 bases). With 4 bases removed from V and 7 bases from J, the gap between germline ends came to 14 bases. Germline CDR1 KGHSH, CDR2 LQKENI. The length of the CDR3 is 13 residues. Full variable domain (outside the CDR3, taken from reference TRBV18 and TRBJ2-7): NAGVMQNPRHLVRRRGQEARLRCSPMKGHSHVYWYRQLPEEGLKFMVYLQKENIIDESGMPKERFSAEFPKEGPSILRIQQVVRGDSAAYFCASSRDKTGEQYFGPGTRLTVT.

The chain uses TRBV27 and TRBJ1-2; the D gene is possibly TRBD1 (6 bases). Germline V gene sequence: CDR1 MNHEY, CDR2 SMNVEV (reference sequence). V was shortened by 8 bases and J by 8 bases, with 18 bases between the two germline ends. This CDR3 comprises 13 residues. CDR3 sequence: CASGFSGARGYTF. CDR3 bases: TGTGCCAGCGGATTTTCGGGGGCGCGGGGCTACACCTTC.

This clonotype was counted between two and nine times. This sequence joins TRBV4-3 and TRBJ2-1; D is uncertain. Trimming left V 0 bases short and J 7 bases short, with 19 bases between. The germline V gene has CDR1 LGHNA and CDR2 YSLEER. The CDR3 runs 17 residues. This CDR3 is CASSQEEVRWSGNEQFF. The CDR3 bases are TGCGCCAGCAGCCAAGAAGAAGTCAGGTGGTCCGGTAATGAGCAGTTCTTC.

The J gene is TRBJ1-1, the V gene TRBV6-1; D not certain. Germline V gene sequence: CDR1 MNHNS, CDR2 SASEGT. V was pared by 9 bases and J by 6 bases, with 20 bases between. CDR3 length: 14 amino acids. The CDR3 nucleotides are TGTGCCAGTAACGGAGGTGGCGGCTGGTCTGAAGCTTTCTTT. As protein: CASNGGGGWSEAFF.

This clonotype occurred many times. The V and J genes are TRBV20-1 and TRBJ2-1, with TRBD2 as a possible D gene (5 bases). Trimming removed 6 bases from V and 6 bases from J, with 9 bases in between. CDR3 length: 11 amino acids. Germline CDR1 and CDR2: DFQATT and SNEGSKA (reference sequence). CDR3 sequence reads: CSAVGSNEQFF. CDR3 nucleotide sequence: TGCAGTGCGGTAGGGAGCAATGAGCAGTTCTTC.

This clonotype was seen a handful of times. The V gene is TRBV20-1, the J gene TRBJ2-7; perhaps TRBD2 as D (6 bases). CDR3 size: 14 residues. Germline V lookup: CDR1 DFQATT, CDR2 SNEGSKA (reference sequence). With 1 base removed from V and 3 bases from J, the gap between germline ends came to 13 bases. The CDR3 DNA follows: TGCAGTGCTAGAGTCCTCTCTAGCGACTACGAGCAGTACTTC. Encoded protein: CSARVLSSDYEQYF.

This clonotype was picked up a small number of times. This clone may be a read error of a much larger clone one base away. J is TRBJ2-3 and V is TRBV3-1, with unresolved D. CDR1 is LGHDT, CDR2 YNNKEL, per germline (reference sequence). The V gene lost 6 bases and the J gene lost 2 bases, with 6 bases spanning the gap. The CDR3 sequence is 12 residues long. For the CDR3, the DNA is TGTGCCAGCAGGGATCCCACAGATACGCAGTATTTT. Encoded protein: CASRDPTDTQYF.

Many counts were recorded for this clonotype. The chain combines TRBV9 with TRBJ1-1; no firm D call. Germline loops: CDR1 SGDLS, CDR2 YYNGEE. This CDR3 is built from 15 residues. V lost 0 bases and J 5 bases, leaving 14 bases between the germline ends. CDR3 in DNA: TGTGCCAGCAGCGTAGGAGGCCTGCCGGGGACTGAAGCTTTCTTT. It codes for CASSVGGLPGTEAFF.

This clonotype has at least ten counts. The chain links TRBV12-3 or TRBV12-4 to TRBJ2-5; D perhaps matches TRBD1 (5 bases). Trimming removed 5 bases from V and 5 bases from J, with 15 bases in between. The CDR3 runs 14 residues. The CDR3 DNA sequence: TGTGCCAGCAGTGCCGTCAGGGTGGATGAGACCCAGTACTTC. It translates to CASSAVRVDETQYF.

This clonotype was observed many times. DNA for the CDR3: TGTGCCAGCAGTTTCGGGCTCCTTCAGGGACAGGGGTATAATTCACCCCTCCACTTT. Translating it yields CASSFGLLQGQGYNSPLHF. The chain has TRBV28 and TRBJ1-6, with TRBD1 matching over 10 bases. Germline-derived CDR1 and CDR2 are MDHEN and SYDVKM. This CDR3 spans 19 amino acids. J gave up 4 bases and V 3 bases, and 12 bases lay outside the gene matches.